These 27 T cell receptor beta chains originate from one sample sequenced in a study of T cell responses to AZD1222 COVID-19 vaccine. Using immunoSEQ multiplex PCR, the repertoire was profiled, and TCRdb retains in-frame clones only, with some absent. The sample holds about 120,000 clones, just under 90% seen once. Material: peripheral blood, obtained on day 0 of AZD1222 vaccination. The receptors were gathered from an adult in good health.

This rearrangement joins TRBV11-2 to TRBJ2-1, with 13 bases identical to TRBD2. This CDR3 is 17 amino acids long. V was pared by 1 base and J by 6 bases, with 6 bases of the junction left unmatched. Germline V gene data show CDR1 as SGHAT and CDR2 as FQNNGV. DNA of the CDR3: TGTGCCAGCAGCTTAGGCCAGGGACTAGCGGGACTCAATGAGCAGTTCTTC. Its protein product is CASSLGQGLAGLNEQFF.

This clone has only a few counts. The chain has TRBV7-8 and TRBJ2-1; D gene ambiguous. V lost 1 base and J 2 bases, leaving 9 bases between the germline ends. CDR3 length equals 15 residues. Germline V lookup: CDR1 SGHVS, CDR2 FQNEAQ. The CDR3 region is CASSLVGSPYNEQFF. In nucleotides, the CDR3 is TGTGCCAGCAGCTTAGTGGGTAGCCCCTACAATGAGCAGTTCTTC.

The chain carries TRBV25-1 and TRBJ1-2, with D unresolved. V was clipped by 6 bases and J by 5 bases, with 13 bases between them. CDR3 length: 13 amino acids. Germline CDR1 is MGHDK and CDR2 is SYGVNS. The CDR3 region has the DNA TGTGCCAGCAGATTTAACACAGATTATGGCTACACCTTC. It is translated as CASRFNTDYGYTF.

This rearrangement joins TRBV11-2 to TRBJ1-1; tentative D call: TRBD1 (5 bases). The CDR3 contains 20 residues. CDR1 is SGHAT, CDR2 FQNNGV, per germline. The germline V and J ends were trimmed by 0 bases and 0 bases, with 23 bases remaining between them. The CDR3 DNA reads TGTGCCAGCAGCTTAGATGGGGGTAGTGTTATTGGGGTGGTGAACACTGAAGCTTTCTTT. Translating gives CASSLDGGSVIGVVNTEAFF.

This rearrangement joins TRBV18 to TRBJ1-2; 10 positions agree with TRBD1. Germline CDR1 reads KGHSH; CDR2 reads LQKENI. V gave up 2 bases and J gave up 6 bases; unmatched junction bases: 6. The CDR3 sequence is 15 residues long. The CDR3 loop reads CASSPGTGAFDGYTF. The CDR3 DNA follows: TGTGCCAGCTCACCAGGGACAGGGGCATTTGATGGCTACACCTTC.

The chain is built from TRBV30 and TRBJ1-5, with no clear D. The V end was cut by 1 base, the J end by 4 bases, with 8 bases between. The CDR3 is 13 residues long. CDR1 is GTSNPN, CDR2 SVGIG, per germline (reference sequence). The CDR3 DNA is TGTGCCTGGAGTGGACATCAAAATCAGCCCCAGCATTTT. As protein: CAWSGHQNQPQHF. The whole variable domain, filled in from reference TRBV30 and TRBJ1-5, reads SQTIHQWPATLVQPVGSPLSLECTVEGTSNPNLYWYRQAAGRGLQLLFYSVGIGQISSEVPQNLSASRPQDRQFILSSKKLLLSDSGFYLCAWSGHQNQPQHFGDGTRLSIL.

The chain employs TRBV5-8 and TRBJ2-7; a possible D gene is TRBD1 (5 bases). CDR1 SGHTS and CDR2 YDEGEE come from the germline V gene. The CDR3 spans 14 residues. V was shortened by 0 bases and J by 5 bases, with 12 bases between the two germline ends. The DNA of the CDR3 is TGTGCCAGCAGCTTGGACAGGATAGGAAACGAGCAGTACTTC. Its protein is CASSLDRIGNEQYF.

The V and J genes are TRBV18 and TRBJ2-3; TRBD2 aligns across 12 bases. Germline V gene sequence: CDR1 KGHSH, CDR2 LQKENI. The ends lost 4 bases at V and 2 bases at J; junction bases unmatched: 7. The CDR3 sequence is 17 residues long. As DNA, the CDR3 is TGTGCCAGCTCACTAAGGACTAGCGGGGAGTCCACAGATACGCAGTATTTT. It specifies CASSLRTSGESTDTQYF. Drawing the rest from reference TRBV18 and TRBJ2-3, the complete variable domain is NAGVMQNPRHLVRRRGQEARLRCSPMKGHSHVYWYRQLPEEGLKFMVYLQKENIIDESGMPKERFSAEFPKEGPSILRIQQVVRGDSAAYFCASSLRTSGESTDTQYFGPGTRLTVL.

The V call is TRBV7-7, the J call TRBJ2-2; D not certain. Looked up from germline, CDR1 is SSHAT and CDR2 is FNYEAQ (reference sequence). The CDR3 is 14 amino acids. The V end was cut by 1 base, the J end by 6 bases, with 9 bases between. In DNA, the CDR3 is TGTGCCAGCAGCTTAGACCCCCAGGCCGGGGAGCTGTTTTTT. Translation gives CASSLDPQAGELFF.

The V and J genes are TRBV6-6 and TRBJ1-4; TRBD1 agrees at 7 bases. Germline V gives CDR1 MNHNY, CDR2 SVGAGI (reference sequence). V gave up 5 bases and J gave up 5 bases; unmatched junction bases: 8. This CDR3 spans 15 amino acids. The CDR3 here is CASSIGTAPNEKLFF. The CDR3 DNA follows: TGTGCCAGCAGTATCGGGACAGCCCCGAATGAAAAACTGTTTTTT.

The V call is TRBV3-1 (or the pseudogene TRBV3-2), the J call TRBJ2-5, with 12 bases aligning to TRBD2. With V trimmed by 4 bases and J by 3 bases, 3 bases remained unmatched. From germline, CDR1 is LGHDT and CDR2 YNNKEL (reference sequence). This CDR3 region has 15 residues. The CDR3 DNA sequence: TGTGCCAGCAGCCCGTGGACTAGCGGGAAAGAGACCCAGTACTTC. This encodes CASSPWTSGKETQYF.

The gene calls are TRBV9 and TRBJ2-2; D unresolved. V was pared by 3 bases and J by 6 bases, with 15 bases between. CDR1 is SGDLS, CDR2 YYNGEE, per germline. CDR3 length: 15 residues. The CDR3 nucleotides are TGTGCCAGCAGCGCCCGCGGAAGTGGGGCCGGGGAGCTGTTTTTT. Its translation is CASSARGSGAGELFF.

The V call is TRBV19, the J call TRBJ1-2; D not resolved. V lost 0 bases to trimming and J lost 1 base, with 6 bases between them. Germline V gives CDR1 LNHDA, CDR2 SQIVND (reference sequence). This CDR3 has 14 residues. In DNA form, the CDR3 reads TGTGCCAGTAGTATAGAAACAATTAACTATGGCTACACCTTC. Its translation: CASSIETINYGYTF.

The J gene is TRBJ2-6, the V gene TRBV7-8, with D hard to call. This CDR3 is built from 16 residues. With 2 bases removed from V and 0 bases from J, the gap between germline ends came to 8 bases. CDR1 is SGHVS and CDR2 is FQNEAQ in the germline V gene. CDR3 in DNA: TGTGCCAGCAGCTTACGGAGCTCCTCTGGGGCCAACGTCCTGACTTTC. It is translated as CASSLRSSSGANVLTF.

The V gene is TRBV6-5, the J gene TRBJ1-5, with D possibly being TRBD1 (5 bases). The CDR3 has 13 amino acids. V shed 11 bases and J shed 7 bases, with 18 bases lying between them. Germline V gene sequence: CDR1 MNHEY, CDR2 SVGAGI. CDR3 DNA: TGTGCCTGCGGTCAGGGTGAATACCAGCCCCAGCATTTT. Protein sequence: CACGQGEYQPQHF.

The CDR3 sequence: CASSEMTLNTEAFF. CDR3 sequence (DNA): TGTGCCAGCAGTGAAATGACGTTGAACACTGAAGCTTTCTTT. The chain joins TRBV6-1 to TRBJ1-1; D uncertain. The ends were cut back, 2 bases at V and 0 bases at J, with 7 bases in the middle. Germline lookup yields CDR1 MNHNS and CDR2 SASEGT. This CDR3 comprises 14 residues.

This rearrangement joins TRBV3-1 (or the pseudogene TRBV3-2) to TRBJ2-1; perhaps D is TRBD1 or TRBD2 (5 bases each). V dropped 3 bases and J dropped 9 bases, with 9 bases sitting between them. The CDR3 extends over 12 amino acids. Germline CDR1 is LGHDT and CDR2 is YNNKEL (reference sequence). CDR3 bases: TGTGCCAGCAGCCATTCGGGGCTTGAGCAGTTCTTC. Translating it yields CASSHSGLEQFF.

The count of this clone is one. This sequence joins TRBV4-2 and TRBJ1-1, with unresolved D. The CDR3 is 15 residues long. Germline-derived CDR1 and CDR2 are LGHNA and YNFKEQ. Trimming removed 2 bases from V and 5 bases from J, with 15 bases in between. Written as DNA, the CDR3 is TGTGCCAGCAGCCAAAAGGGCGGGGAGGCTACTGAAGCTTTCTTT. Amino acids: CASSQKGGEATEAFF.

The J gene is TRBJ2-3, the V gene TRBV6-5, with TRBD1 identical over 9 bases. Trimming cost V 4 bases and J 4 bases; bases outside gene matches: 9. CDR1 and CDR2 (germline): MNHEY, SVGAGI. This CDR3 region has 16 residues. The CDR3 DNA sequence: TGTGCCAGCAGTTCCCCCGGGACAGGGCGGTCAGATACGCAGTATTTT. This codes for CASSSPGTGRSDTQYF.

The chain uses TRBV3-1 (or the pseudogene TRBV3-2) and TRBJ2-2, with 13 positions matching TRBD2. The CDR3 loop spans 19 amino acids. V lost 4 bases, J lost 7 bases, and 15 bases stayed unmatched. Germline loops: CDR1 LGHDT, CDR2 YNNKEL (reference sequence). The CDR3 DNA is TGTGCCAGCAGCCTAACCCTGATAACTAGCGGGGGGGCTGTCGGGGAGCTGTTTTTT. Protein sequence: CASSLTLITSGGAVGELFF.

V usage is TRBV7-2 and J usage is TRBJ2-3; 8 bases line up with TRBD2. CDR1 SGHTA and CDR2 FQGNSA come from the germline V gene. The CDR3 totals 15 residues. Trimming took 2 bases from V and 1 from J; bases not matched to a gene: 2. The CDR3: CASSLIGGGTDTQYF. In DNA, the CDR3 is TGTGCCAGCAGCTTAATCGGGGGGGGCACAGATACGCAGTATTTT.

The chain joins TRBV3-1 (or the pseudogene TRBV3-2) to TRBJ2-7; 14 bases line up with TRBD2. The CDR3 is made up of 17 amino acids. V trimming: 4 bases; J trimming: 1 base; junction bases outside the gene matches: 6. The germline V gene encodes CDR1 LGHDT and CDR2 YNNKEL (reference sequence). The CDR3 loop is CASSPGTSGGISYEQYF. In DNA form, the CDR3 reads TGTGCCAGCAGCCCGGGGACTAGCGGGGGAATTTCCTACGAGCAGTACTTC.

V is TRBV27 and J is TRBJ2-7, with 10 bases identical to TRBD1. Germline CDR1 is MNHEY and CDR2 is SMNVEV (reference sequence). V was pared by 5 bases and J by 4 bases, with 5 bases of the junction left unmatched. The CDR3 covers 14 residues. Here the CDR3 DNA reads TGTGCCAGCAGTCCGACAGGGGGCCCGTACGAGCAGTACTTC. Amino acid sequence: CASSPTGGPYEQYF.

The chain carries TRBV6-5 and TRBJ2-5, with D possibly being TRBD2 (5 bases). Germline values: CDR1 MNHEY, CDR2 SVGAGI. V was shortened by 8 bases and J by 4 bases, with 14 bases between the two germline ends. This CDR3 has 13 amino acids. The CDR3 is CASVARARETQYF. CDR3 sequence (DNA): TGTGCCAGCGTGGCGAGGGCACGAGAGACCCAGTACTTC.

The chain links TRBV5-4 to TRBJ1-1, with TRBD1 as a possible D gene (6 bases). Looked up from germline, CDR1 is SGHNT and CDR2 is YYREEE (reference sequence). The CDR3 contains 16 residues. Deletions cut 2 bases from V and 0 bases from J, with 14 bases between. As DNA, the CDR3 is TGTGCCAGCAGCTTTAACAGGGAAGGTCTGAACACTGAAGCTTTCTTT. Its translation: CASSFNREGLNTEAFF.

The genes are TRBV5-1 and TRBJ1-2, with a tentative D call TRBD1 (6 bases). V was clipped by 2 bases and J by 8 bases, with 19 bases between them. Germline V CDR1 and CDR2: SGHRS, YFSETQ. The CDR3 covers 15 residues. In DNA, the CDR3 is TGCGCCAGCAGCTTAGAAACAGGGAAGCGGGAAGGCTACACCTTC. It yields the protein CASSLETGKREGYTF.

This rearrangement joins TRBV6-5 to TRBJ1-2; TRBD1 matches at 7 bases. Germline assignment: CDR1 MNHEY and CDR2 SVGAGI. The trim removed 2 bases at V and 6 bases at J, leaving 9 bases unmatched. The length of the CDR3 is 15 residues. The CDR3 loop reads CASSYIGRGLDGYTF. The CDR3 DNA is TGTGCCAGCAGTTACATAGGCAGGGGGTTGGATGGCTACACCTTC.